Listed here is a single TCR beta chain. In the PCR, 60 Vbeta and 13 Jbeta primers were used. Sequencing used immunoSEQ multiplex PCR; TCRdb keeps in-frame clones, though not all of them. The data show approximately 170,000 clones, around 70% seen once. The data were obtained in a study of cytomegalovirus exposure and HLA in healthy donors. Trimming removed 6 bases at V and 9 bases at J, with 12 bases between. The CDR3 is 12 residues long. The receptor was isolated from a man between 18 and 29 years old in good health and CMV-seropositive. Sequencing input: PBMCs. This rearrangement joins TRBV6-7 to TRBJ1-5; perhaps TRBD1 as D (5 bases). TRBV6-7 is assigned to the ORF class and has an uncertain function. The CDR3 sequence is CASSYGGGPQHF. DNA of the CDR3: TGTGCCAGCAGCTACGGCGGGGGGCCCCAGCATTTT.